The 32 T cell receptor beta chains presented below share a single source sample, sequenced in a study of shared clonotypes between healthy human individuals. Clones were read by immunoSEQ multiplex PCR, and TCRdb kept only the in-frame ones, dropping some. Altogether 850,000 to 1,200,000 clones are present, roughly 70% being singletons, with the ten largest covering around 1.5%. The source material was memory CD4+ T cells sorted from blood. Subset denoted: CD45RA-negative fraction. The receptors stem from a man between 18 and 35 years old in good health.

This clone was recorded a few times. The V and J genes are TRBV7-2 and TRBJ1-2, with 12 bases matching TRBD1. The CDR3 contains 18 residues. Germline V gene data show CDR1 as SGHTA and CDR2 as FQGNSA. With V trimmed by 6 bases and J by 5 bases, 16 bases remained unmatched. The chain's CDR3 is CASSSAGTGGLKSYGYTF. CDR3 nucleotides: TGTGCCAGCAGTTCCGCCGGGACAGGGGGCCTCAAAAGTTATGGCTACACCTTC. The variable domain in full, completed from reference TRBV7-2 and TRBJ1-2, reads GAGVSQSPSNKVTEKGKDVELRCDPISGHTALYWYRQSLGQGLEFLIYFQGNSAPDKSGLPSDRFSAERTGGSVSTLTIQRTQQEDSAVYLCASSSAGTGGLKSYGYTFGSGTRLTVV.

This clone has at least ten counts. The chain has TRBV19 and TRBJ1-6; D ambiguous. V gave up 5 bases and J gave up 6 bases, with 14 bases separating them. The germline CDR1 and CDR2 sequences are LNHDA and SQIVND (reference sequence). This CDR3 spans 15 amino acids. As DNA, the CDR3 is TGTGCCAGTAGTCCCGACCGGGCCGGTAATTCACCCCTCCACTTT. Its protein is CASSPDRAGNSPLHF.

V gene TRBV6-5 combines with J gene TRBJ1-1; no clear D gene. Trimming removed 0 bases at V and 1 base at J, with 12 bases between. CDR3 length: 16 amino acids. CDR1 MNHEY and CDR2 SVGAGI come from the germline V gene. DNA for the CDR3: TGTGCCAGCAGTTACTCGACGGTGGCGGCGAACACTGAAGCTTTCTTT. Its protein is CASSYSTVAANTEAFF.

V is TRBV2 and J is TRBJ2-2, with 16 bases identical to TRBD2. With 6 bases clipped from V and 6 bases from J, the junction kept 1 base outside the gene matches. The germline CDR1 and CDR2 sequences are SNHLY and FYNNEI. The CDR3 runs 15 residues. CDR3 sequence (DNA): TGTGCCAGCAGAGGGACTAGCGGGGGGGCCGGGGAGCTGTTTTTT. Amino acid sequence: CASRGTSGGAGELFF.

Comment on this clone: Other nucleotide sequences in the sample specify the same CDR3. The chain has TRBV9 and TRBJ2-2, with D hard to call. The CDR3 is made up of 14 amino acids. Germline values: CDR1 SGDLS, CDR2 YYNGEE. V was clipped by 0 bases and J by 0 bases, with 3 bases between them. CDR3 loop: CASSVGTNTGELFF. CDR3 coding DNA: TGTGCCAGCAGCGTAGGGACGAACACCGGGGAGCTGTTTTTT.

This clone showed up just a few times. V is TRBV7-9 and J is TRBJ2-5; 11 bases map to TRBD2. This CDR3 is 15 amino acids long. The trim removed 2 bases at V and 4 bases at J, leaving 3 bases unmatched. In germline, CDR1 is SEHNR, CDR2 FQNEAQ (reference sequence). The CDR3: CASSLTGLAVETQYF. The DNA for the CDR3 is TGTGCCAGCAGCTTAACGGGACTAGCGGTAGAGACCCAGTACTTC.

V and J are TRBV18 and TRBJ2-3; D not certain. The germline CDR1 and CDR2 sequences are KGHSH and LQKENI. The CDR3 length is 12 residues. V lost 0 bases and J 4 bases, leaving 2 bases between the germline ends. CDR3 residues: CASSPPSDTQYF. CDR3 coding DNA: TGTGCCAGCTCACCACCCTCAGATACGCAGTATTTT.

The CDR3 DNA sequence: TGTGCCAGCAGCCCTCAGGGACCTTCTGGGGCCAACGTCCTGACTTTC. This sequence encodes CASSPQGPSGANVLTF. The rearrangement joins TRBV2 to TRBJ2-6, with D perhaps being TRBD1 or TRBD2 (5 bases each). The CDR3 has 16 residues. The germline V gene has CDR1 SNHLY and CDR2 FYNNEI. The germline V and J ends were trimmed by 6 bases and 1 base, with 13 bases remaining between them. The variable domain in full, with the rest retrieved from reference TRBV2 and TRBJ2-6, is EPEVTQTPSHQVTQMGQEVILRCVPISNHLYFYWYRQILGQKVEFLVSFYNNEISEKSEIFDDQFSVERPDGSNFTLKIRSTKLEDSAMYFCASSPQGPSGANVLTFGAGSRLTVL.

The chain has TRBV6-5 and TRBJ2-5; 9 bases agree with TRBD1. This CDR3 spans 12 amino acids. Germline CDR1 is MNHEY and CDR2 is SVGAGI. After removal of 8 bases from V and 4 bases from J, the junction contained 2 bases not matched to a gene. The CDR3 region has the DNA TGTGCCAGCGGACAGGGGAGAGAGACCCAGTACTTC. Amino acids: CASGQGRETQYF.

This chain connects TRBV11-3 to TRBJ2-7; 8 bases are a match to TRBD1. The V segment lost 8 bases and the J segment 4 bases; nucleotides outside the gene matches: 7. The CDR3 is 13 amino acids. Germline-derived CDR1 and CDR2 are SGHNT and YENEEA. The CDR3 region has the DNA TGTGCCAGCGGCAGGGGGCCTGAATACGAGCAGTACTTC. Translating gives CASGRGPEYEQYF.

The rearrangement uses TRBV4-3 and TRBJ2-2; D is unresolved. Germline V lookup: CDR1 LGHNA, CDR2 YSLEER. With 8 bases removed from V and 6 bases from J, the gap between germline ends came to 13 bases. CDR3 length equals 13 residues. The CDR3 region is CASPPAASGELFF. The DNA of the CDR3 is TGCGCCAGCCCGCCAGCAGCGTCCGGGGAGCTGTTTTTT.

CDR3 in DNA: TGTGCCAGTAGTATAGACCGGGGCCCGTCTAATGAAAAACTGTTTTTT. This sequence encodes CASSIDRGPSNEKLFF. This chain connects TRBV19 to TRBJ1-4; D is perhaps TRBD1 (5 bases). Germline-derived CDR1 and CDR2 are LNHDA and SQIVND (reference sequence). This CDR3 comprises 16 residues. V lost 0 bases, J lost 3 bases, and 11 bases lay in between.

V gene TRBV13 combines with J gene TRBJ1-6; D remains ambiguous. Germline CDR1 reads PRHDT; CDR2 reads FYEKMQ (reference sequence). The germline V and J ends were trimmed by 3 bases and 7 bases, with 10 bases remaining between them. The CDR3 runs 14 residues. CDR3 sequence reads: CASSFIAKNSPLHF. In DNA, the CDR3 is TGTGCCAGCAGCTTTATCGCGAAAAATTCACCCCTCCACTTT.

This clone appeared a few times. The chain links TRBV7-2 to TRBJ2-7, with a weak D call TRBD2 (6 bases). CDR3 size: 14 residues. The germline V gene encodes CDR1 SGHTA and CDR2 FQGNSA. Trimming took off 8 bases at V and 6 bases at J, with 20 bases between the two ends. CDR3 sequence: CASQFRGGTLEQYF. DNA of the CDR3: TGTGCCAGCCAATTCCGGGGCGGGACGCTCGAGCAGTACTTC. Variable domain in full (rest from reference TRBV7-2 and TRBJ2-7): GAGVSQSPSNKVTEKGKDVELRCDPISGHTALYWYRQSLGQGLEFLIYFQGNSAPDKSGLPSDRFSAERTGGSVSTLTIQRTQQEDSAVYLCASQFRGGTLEQYFGPGTRLTVT.

V is TRBV7-2 and J is TRBJ2-1; 11 bases match TRBD1. Germline CDR1 and CDR2: SGHTA and FQGNSA. This CDR3 is 15 amino acids long. With V trimmed by 5 bases and J by 4 bases, 4 bases remained unmatched. The CDR3 DNA is TGTGCCAGCAGCGTCGGGACAGGGGGGTACAATGAGCAGTTCTTC. Translation gives CASSVGTGGYNEQFF.

V usage is TRBV4-1 and J usage is TRBJ1-6; D not certain. Deletions cut 3 bases from V and 8 bases from J, with 20 bases between. The CDR3 is made up of 17 amino acids. Germline-derived CDR1 and CDR2 are MGHRA and YSYEKL. CDR3 protein: CASSQALAMRRDSPLHF. In DNA, the CDR3 is TGCGCCAGCAGCCAGGCTCTCGCCATGCGAAGAGATTCACCCCTCCACTTT.

V and J are TRBV27 and TRBJ2-1; a weak D match, TRBD1 (6 bases). V lost 6 bases and J lost 10, with 13 bases in between. This CDR3 has 12 amino acids. Germline-derived CDR1 and CDR2 are MNHEY and SMNVEV (reference sequence). The DNA of the CDR3 is TGTGCCAGCAGCTCCCCCGGGACAGAGCAGTTCTTC. Protein product: CASSSPGTEQFF.

The gene calls are TRBV7-9 and TRBJ1-1, with D maybe TRBD1 (5 bases). CDR3 length equals 17 residues. Germline CDR1 and CDR2: SEHNR and FQNEAQ (reference sequence). V lost 6 bases and J 3 bases, leaving 23 bases between the germline ends. The DNA of the CDR3 is TGTGCCAGCAGAAAGATACCCAGGGAGTTCGGGCACACTGAAGCTTTCTTT. This gives the protein CASRKIPREFGHTEAFF.

This chain links TRBV10-3 with TRBJ2-2; 10 nucleotides line up with TRBD1. The V gene's germline CDR1 is ENHRY and CDR2 SYGVKD. The CDR3 runs 15 residues. After removal of 3 bases from V and 5 bases from J, the junction contained 3 bases not matched to a gene. DNA for the CDR3: TGTGCCATCAGTGAAGGGACAGGGGATACCGGGGAGCTGTTTTTT. Its translation: CAISEGTGDTGELFF.

DNA of the CDR3: TGTGCCAGCTCACCACTCGGACAGGGAATAAGTAATTCACCCCTCCACTTT. It is translated as CASSPLGQGISNSPLHF. The chain recombines TRBV18 with TRBJ1-6; 8 positions agree with TRBD1. J lost 6 bases, V lost 1 base, and 8 bases had no gene match. The CDR3 has 17 amino acids. Germline CDR1 is KGHSH and CDR2 is LQKENI.

J is TRBJ2-2 and V is TRBV9; D gene unclear. The CDR3 is made up of 15 amino acids. CDR1 and CDR2 (germline): SGDLS, YYNGEE. Between the trimmed V and J ends, which lost 0 bases and 4 bases, there was a span of 10 bases. DNA of the CDR3: TGTGCCAGCAGCGTAGAGAAACCCCGCACCGGGGAGCTGTTTTTT. This gives the protein CASSVEKPRTGELFF.

This clone has just a few counts. V is TRBV7-9 and J is TRBJ2-3; D unclear. Germline lookup yields CDR1 SEHNR and CDR2 FQNEAQ (reference sequence). The CDR3 totals 13 residues. The ends were cut back, 2 bases at V and 5 bases at J, with 8 bases in the middle. Written as DNA, the CDR3 is TGTGCCAGCAGCTTAAGGGTTTTAGATACGCAGTATTTT. The encoded protein is CASSLRVLDTQYF.

This sequence joins TRBV7-2 and TRBJ2-5; 9 positions match TRBD2. The V segment lost 1 base and the J segment 1 base; nucleotides outside the gene matches: 10. There are 18 residues in the CDR3. Germline V CDR1 and CDR2: SGHTA, FQGNSA. In nucleotides, the CDR3 is TGTGCCAGCAGCTTAGGAAGTTCGACTAGCGGTCTCCAAGAGACCCAGTACTTC. It codes for CASSLGSSTSGLQETQYF.

The V call is TRBV7-8, the J call TRBJ2-7; 9 bases are shared with TRBD1. The junction had 10 bases not matched to a gene; V was cut back by 5 bases and J by 2 bases. The CDR3 covers 16 residues. Germline V CDR1 and CDR2: SGHVS, FQNEAQ. CDR3 sequence reads: CASSNGLGQGPYEQYF. The DNA of the CDR3 is TGTGCCAGCAGCAACGGGCTGGGACAGGGCCCCTACGAGCAGTACTTC. Drawing the rest from reference TRBV7-8 and TRBJ2-7, the complete variable domain is GAGVSQSPRYKVAKRGQDVALRCDPISGHVSLFWYQQALGQGPEFLTYFQNEAQLDKSGLPSDRFFAERPEGSVSTLKIQRTQQEDSAVYLCASSNGLGQGPYEQYFGPGTRLTVT.

The chain joins TRBV7-2 to TRBJ1-1; maybe TRBD1 (5 bases). There are 15 residues in the CDR3. CDR1 and CDR2 from the germline V gene are SGHTA and FQGNSA. V shed 4 bases and J shed 0 bases, with 12 bases lying between them. CDR3 residues: CASSSQWGVNTEAFF. As DNA, the CDR3 is TGTGCCAGCAGCTCCCAATGGGGGGTGAACACTGAAGCTTTCTTT.

The chain is built from TRBV2 and TRBJ1-6; D may be TRBD1 (5 bases). The V gene's germline CDR1 is SNHLY and CDR2 FYNNEI. The CDR3 is 15 residues long. Trimming shortened V by 4 bases and J by 12 bases, and 19 bases separated the two germline ends. The CDR3 here is CASSVGAEVSLPLHF. CDR3 nucleotides: TGTGCCAGCAGTGTTGGGGCCGAGGTTTCTTTACCCCTCCACTTT.

In regard to this clone: This specimen includes other DNA sequences encoding the same CDR3. V and J are TRBV2 and TRBJ1-1, with TRBD1 as a possible D gene (5 bases). Germline CDR1 reads SNHLY; CDR2 reads FYNNEI. The CDR3 totals 13 residues. Trimming pared 3 bases from V and 5 bases from J, leaving 10 bases between. In DNA form, the CDR3 reads TGTGCCAGCAGTGAGGGGGTGGGGACTGAAGCTTTCTTT. As protein: CASSEGVGTEAFF.

The chain recombines TRBV5-1 with TRBJ2-3; TRBD2 is a possible D gene (6 bases). The V gene's germline CDR1 is SGHRS and CDR2 YFSETQ. The CDR3 contains 14 residues. V was cut by 7 bases and J by 6 bases, with 18 bases left in between. CDR3 DNA sequence: TGCGCCAGCGGTTTAGGAGGGTTAGGTGATACGCAGTATTTT. Translating gives CASGLGGLGDTQYF.

The V and J genes are TRBV11-2 and TRBJ2-2; 10 bases fit TRBD2. The CDR3 is made up of 16 amino acids. The V gene end was trimmed by 3 bases and the J gene end by 4 bases; junction bases not matched to a gene: 5. Germline CDR1 reads SGHAT; CDR2 reads FQNNGV. The CDR3 loop reads CASSLSGGALTGELFF. The CDR3 DNA is TGTGCCAGCAGCTTGAGCGGGGGGGCCCTCACCGGGGAGCTGTTTTTT.

V is TRBV5-1 and J is TRBJ2-1, with a weak D call TRBD2 (6 bases). V was clipped by 0 bases and J by 8 bases, with 18 bases between them. CDR3 length equals 16 residues. Germline CDR1 is SGHRS and CDR2 is YFSETQ. The CDR3 DNA reads as TGCGCCAGCAGCTTGGGGCGGGGCGCAAAGTCCGATGAGCAGTTCTTC. It encodes CASSLGRGAKSDEQFF.

V and J are TRBV6-4 and TRBJ2-2; 11 bases line up with TRBD2. Germline CDR1 is MRHNA and CDR2 is SNTAGT. The CDR3 spans 18 residues. V shed 4 bases, J shed 2 bases, and the junction held 9 bases outside the gene matches. The chain's CDR3 is CASSAPLAGGYNTGELFF. Here the CDR3 DNA reads TGTGCCAGCAGTGCACCCCTAGCGGGGGGTTATAACACCGGGGAGCTGTTTTTT.

This clone was detected only a few times. The chain recombines TRBV6-5 with TRBJ1-6; TRBD1 matches 8 bases. The trim removed 5 bases at V and 10 bases at J, leaving 7 bases unmatched. This CDR3 is 14 amino acids long. Looked up from germline, CDR1 is MNHEY and CDR2 is SVGAGI. CDR3 protein: CASSLDRVGSPLHF. The CDR3 DNA is TGTGCCAGCAGTCTGGACAGGGTGGGCTCACCCCTCCACTTT.